A single sample is the source of the 25 T cell receptor beta chains below, sequenced in a study of shared clonotypes between healthy human individuals. This table comes from immunoSEQ multiplex PCR, and its TCRdb copy is limited to in-frame clones, with some not included. The sample shows 400,000 to 500,000 clones, 65% to 80% of them seen only once. The sequenced sample was PBMCs. These receptors all come from a woman aged 40 to 49 in good health. Some clones in this sample may be carry-over from other donors' samples.

This clone was seen a handful of times. The CDR3: CASSSSYPYTPSTDTQYF. CDR3 DNA sequence: TGTGCCAGCAGCTCATCATACCCGTATACCCCAAGCACAGATACGCAGTATTTT. The chain combines TRBV5-6 with TRBJ2-3; D not resolved. Germline lookup yields CDR1 SGHDT and CDR2 YYEEEE. The CDR3 has 18 residues. Trimming took off 3 bases at V and 0 bases at J, with 20 bases between the two ends.

This clone is a singleton in its sample. CDR3 sequence reads: CASSLQSSYNEQFF. Written as DNA, the CDR3 is TGTGCCAGCAGTTTACAAAGCTCCTACAATGAGCAGTTCTTC. The rearrangement joins TRBV28 to TRBJ2-1; D gene ambiguous. CDR3 length: 14 residues. V was cut by 2 bases and J by 0 bases, with 5 bases left in between. Germline V CDR1 and CDR2: MDHEN, SYDVKM.

The CDR3 bases are TGTGCCAGCAGCCCTAACCCCCTATATCAGCGGGAAAAGGGCAATGAGCAGTTCTTC. As protein: CASSPNPLYQREKGNEQFF. The chain recombines TRBV7-6 with TRBJ2-1; 7 bases fit TRBD2. This CDR3 region has 19 residues. Germline V gene sequence: CDR1 SGHVS, CDR2 FNYEAQ. J was trimmed by 6 bases and V by 5 bases; bases with no gene match: 22. Filled out from reference TRBV7-6 and TRBJ2-1, the complete variable domain reads GAGVSQSPRYKVTKRGQDVALRCDPISGHVSLYWYRQALGQGPEFLTYFNYEAQQDKSGLPNDRFSAERPEGSISTLTIQRTEQRDSAMYRCASSPNPLYQREKGNEQFFGPGTRLTVL.

This chain connects TRBV19 to TRBJ2-7; no firm D call. Germline assignment: CDR1 LNHDA and CDR2 SQIVND (reference sequence). The CDR3 sequence is 15 residues long. The V and J ends lost 3 bases and 0 bases respectively, with 12 bases between them. The CDR3 region has the DNA TGTGCCAGTAGTATTGCGGCCACCGACTCCTACGAGCAGTACTTC. It codes for CASSIAATDSYEQYF.

The J gene is TRBJ2-2, the V gene TRBV28, with D tentatively TRBD2 (5 bases). The CDR3 covers 14 residues. V was clipped by 5 bases and J by 6 bases, with 13 bases between them. Germline CDR1 reads MDHEN; CDR2 reads SYDVKM. This chain's CDR3 is CASSPPRGSGELFF. The CDR3 bases are TGTGCCAGCAGTCCCCCCCGGGGTTCCGGGGAGCTGTTTTTT.

The chain combines TRBV28 with TRBJ1-5; TRBD1 might be the D (5 bases). With 7 bases removed from V and 4 bases from J, the gap between germline ends came to 23 bases. Germline V lookup: CDR1 MDHEN, CDR2 SYDVKM. This CDR3 contains 17 residues. The CDR3 spells CASNRSGVRQNNQPQHF. CDR3 sequence (DNA): TGTGCCAGCAACCGTTCCGGGGTCAGACAGAATAATCAGCCCCAGCATTTT.

The V and J genes are TRBV16 and TRBJ2-1; either TRBD1 or TRBD2 may supply D (5 bases each). V was shortened by 2 bases and J by 10 bases, with 9 bases between the two germline ends. Germline V gives CDR1 KGHSY, CDR2 FQNENV. The length of the CDR3 is 12 residues. The CDR3 region has the DNA TGTGCCAGCAGCCAAGTCGGGGACGAGCAGTTCTTC. It encodes CASSQVGDEQFF.

Regarding this clone: The same CDR3 also results from other DNA sequences found in this sample. The V gene is TRBV5-4, the J gene TRBJ2-5; TRBD2 aligns across 10 bases. J lost 2 bases, V lost 1 base, and 2 bases had no gene match. In germline, CDR1 is SGHNT, CDR2 YYREEE (reference sequence). CDR3 length equals 15 residues. The CDR3 protein is CASSLKLAGQETQYF. The CDR3 DNA follows: TGTGCCAGCAGCTTGAAACTAGCGGGACAAGAGACCCAGTACTTC.

This clone showed up just a few times. This chain uses TRBV27 with TRBJ2-3; D is possibly TRBD2 (5 bases). The germline V gene has CDR1 MNHEY and CDR2 SMNVEV (reference sequence). The CDR3 consists of 16 residues. V was cut by 0 bases and J by 0 bases, with 10 bases left in between. The CDR3 sequence is CASSLSLAYSTDTQYF. The CDR3 coding sequence is TGTGCCAGCAGTTTATCTCTAGCCTACAGCACAGATACGCAGTATTTT.

V is TRBV7-6 and J is TRBJ2-2, with D perhaps TRBD1 (5 bases). Between the trimmed V and J ends, which lost 5 bases and 2 bases, there was a span of 18 bases. Germline V gene data show CDR1 as SGHVS and CDR2 as FNYEAQ. The CDR3 consists of 17 residues. CDR3 coding DNA: TGTGCCAGCAGCCCGCGCAGGGTTGAAGGAAACACCGGGGAGCTGTTTTTT. Residues: CASSPRRVEGNTGELFF. Full variable domain (remainder filled in from reference TRBV7-6 and TRBJ2-2): GAGVSQSPRYKVTKRGQDVALRCDPISGHVSLYWYRQALGQGPEFLTYFNYEAQQDKSGLPNDRFSAERPEGSISTLTIQRTEQRDSAMYRCASSPRRVEGNTGELFFGEGSRLTVL.

V and J are TRBV11-2 and TRBJ1-3, with 7 bases that match TRBD1. V lost 3 bases and J lost 0; bases outside the gene matches: 2. The length of the CDR3 is 15 residues. CDR1 and CDR2 (germline): SGHAT, FQNNGV. The CDR3 DNA follows: TGTGCCAGCAGCTTTGACAGGGTCTCTGGAAACACCATATATTTT. Encoded protein: CASSFDRVSGNTIYF.

V gene TRBV7-3 combines with J gene TRBJ2-1; unclear D gene. This CDR3 comprises 13 residues. The V end was cut by 1 base, the J end by 9 bases, with 10 bases between. From germline, CDR1 is SGHTA and CDR2 FQGTGA. This chain's CDR3 is CASSLNPRGEQFF. CDR3 DNA: TGTGCCAGCAGCTTAAACCCCCGCGGTGAGCAGTTCTTC.

This clone came up a few times. J is TRBJ2-7 and V is TRBV19; 7 bases align to TRBD1. Germline V gives CDR1 LNHDA, CDR2 SQIVND (reference sequence). This CDR3 has 12 residues. Trimming removed 10 bases from V and 0 bases from J; junction bases left unmatched: 3. The DNA of the CDR3 is TGTGCCACCCGGGACAGCTCCTACGAGCAGTACTTC. Translated, it gives CATRDSSYEQYF.

This clone appeared once. The chain couples TRBV30 to TRBJ2-5; weak D call: TRBD2 (5 bases). CDR3 length equals 15 residues. Germline V gene lookup returns CDR1 GTSNPN and CDR2 SVGIG (reference sequence). V was shortened by 3 bases and J by 1 base, with 15 bases between the two germline ends. CDR3: CAWSQEGRTQETQYF. The CDR3 DNA follows: TGTGCCTGGAGCCAAGAGGGTCGGACCCAAGAGACCCAGTACTTC.

The CDR3 DNA reads as TGTGCCACCAGCAGAGTGGGTGGGAGTGTCTACGAGCAGTACTTC. Its protein product is CATSRVGGSVYEQYF. The chain carries TRBV15 and TRBJ2-7; a possible D gene is TRBD2 (5 bases). In germline, CDR1 is LNHNV, CDR2 YYDKDF (reference sequence). V was clipped by 1 base and J by 3 bases, with 13 bases between them. CDR3 length equals 15 residues.

The chain combines TRBV7-2 with TRBJ1-3; D unclear. This CDR3 comprises 14 residues. Germline V CDR1 and CDR2: SGHTA, FQGNSA. V was pared by 4 bases and J by 2 bases, with 9 bases between. As DNA, the CDR3 is TGTGCCAGCAGCTCCCGGGATACTGGAAACACCATATATTTT. It specifies CASSSRDTGNTIYF.

The J gene is TRBJ2-5, the V gene TRBV27; the D gene is possibly TRBD2 (6 bases). From germline, CDR1 is MNHEY and CDR2 SMNVEV (reference sequence). V gave up 7 bases and J gave up 5 bases, with 14 bases separating them. The CDR3 loop spans 13 amino acids. The CDR3 here is CASTGTAGETQYF. For the CDR3, the DNA is TGTGCCAGCACCGGGACGGCGGGGGAGACCCAGTACTTC.

The genes are TRBV13 and TRBJ2-5; 8 nucleotides agree with TRBD1. J lost 0 bases, V lost 5 bases, and 5 bases had no gene match. Per the germline V gene, CDR1 is PRHDT and CDR2 is FYEKMQ (reference sequence). The CDR3 has 15 residues. CDR3 DNA sequence: TGTGCCAGCAGCCGGGGGACAGGACACCAAGAGACCCAGTACTTC. Translating gives CASSRGTGHQETQYF. The full variable domain, in which reference TRBV13 and TRBJ2-5 provide the parts outside the CDR3, is AAGVIQSPRHLIKEKRETATLKCYPIPRHDTVYWYQQGPGQDPQFLISFYEKMQSDKGSIPDRFSAQQFSDYHSELNMSSLELGDSALYFCASSRGTGHQETQYFGPGTRLLVL.

This clone was seen at least ten times. The rearrangement uses TRBV6-5 and TRBJ2-1; D is perhaps TRBD1 or TRBD2 (5 bases each). The CDR3 has 15 residues. The V gene lost 5 bases and the J gene lost 4 bases, with 15 bases spanning the gap. Per the germline V gene, CDR1 is MNHEY and CDR2 is SVGAGI. The CDR3 region is CASSKTGTLYNEQFF. The CDR3 coding sequence is TGTGCCAGCAGTAAAACCGGGACCCTTTACAATGAGCAGTTCTTC.

The chain has TRBV7-8 and TRBJ1-5; D is uncertain. CDR3 length: 14 amino acids. The germline V gene encodes CDR1 SGHVS and CDR2 FQNEAQ. The V gene lost 1 base and the J gene lost 5 bases, with 9 bases spanning the gap. The chain's CDR3 is CASSLVPKDQPQHF. Written as DNA, the CDR3 is TGTGCCAGCAGCTTAGTCCCCAAGGATCAGCCCCAGCATTTT.

The chain joins TRBV28 to TRBJ1-4; D is ambiguous. This CDR3 contains 13 residues. Trimming took off 7 bases at V and 2 bases at J, with 8 bases between the two ends. CDR1 is MDHEN and CDR2 is SYDVKM in the germline V gene. CDR3 in amino acids: CASIGGTNEKLFF. In nucleotides, the CDR3 is TGTGCCAGCATCGGTGGCACTAATGAAAAACTGTTTTTT.

V gene TRBV4-1 combines with J gene TRBJ1-2, with D maybe TRBD1 (5 bases). Trimming took 0 bases from V and 5 from J, leaving 16 bases between them. The CDR3 loop spans 16 amino acids. Germline values: CDR1 MGHRA, CDR2 YSYEKL. CDR3 bases: TGCGCCAGCAGCCAAGAAAGGCCCCTGGGGGGTTATGGCTACACCTTC. This sequence encodes CASSQERPLGGYGYTF.

This chain links TRBV5-1 with TRBJ2-7; D is unresolved. CDR1 and CDR2 (germline): SGHRS, YFSETQ. The CDR3 consists of 13 residues. V lost 0 bases, J lost 4 bases, and 8 bases lay in between. The CDR3 sequence: CASSLGAVYEQYF. CDR3 sequence (DNA): TGCGCCAGCAGCTTGGGGGCCGTTTACGAGCAGTACTTC.

The genes are TRBV11-2 and TRBJ1-1; D remains unclear. V was shortened by 5 bases and J by 2 bases, with 12 bases between the two germline ends. The CDR3 is 14 amino acids. Germline V gene data show CDR1 as SGHAT and CDR2 as FQNNGV. The CDR3 sequence: CASSMNALNTEAFF. The CDR3, as DNA: TGTGCCAGCAGCATGAATGCATTAAACACTGAAGCTTTCTTT.

This sequence joins TRBV5-5 and TRBJ2-2; tentatively, D is TRBD2 (5 bases). The V end was cut by 2 bases, the J end by 4 bases, with 12 bases between. The CDR3 extends over 15 amino acids. Germline assignment: CDR1 SGHKS and CDR2 YYEKEE (reference sequence). The CDR3 protein is CASSFRGPATGELFF. CDR3 nucleotide sequence: TGTGCCAGCAGCTTCCGGGGTCCGGCCACCGGGGAGCTGTTTTTT.